Shown below are 18 T cell receptor beta chains from a single sample sequenced in a study of a mutant IDH1 vaccine in newly diagnosed glioma. No antigen has been identified for these receptors. Time point specified: week 35, safety follow-up. Every single dose of the vaccine, 300 ug of mutant IDH1 20-mer peptide, came with topical imiquimod. Here immunoSEQ multiplex PCR was the method, and the copy in TCRdb shows in-frame clones only, minus some. The sample shows 40,000 to 50,000 clones, over 75% of them seen only once. The sample here was PBMCs, taken from a glioma patient whose treatment included an IDH1 peptide vaccine. Source of these receptors: a man aged 40-49 years with glioma.

The chain links TRBV7-9 to TRBJ2-7; weak D call: TRBD2 (6 bases). This CDR3 region has 13 residues. The V and J ends lost 3 bases and 5 bases respectively, with 11 bases between them. CDR1 is SEHNR, CDR2 FQNEAQ, per germline (reference sequence). As DNA, the CDR3 is TGTGCCAGCAGCTTCGGAGGGAGCGACGAGCAGTACTTC. Its protein product is CASSFGGSDEQYF.

The CDR3 DNA is TGTGCCAGCAGCCAAGATGGGGGGACAGGGGGCTACGAGCAGTACTTC. It specifies CASSQDGGTGGYEQYF. The genes are TRBV4-2 and TRBJ2-5, with 11 positions matching TRBD1. The end of the DNA aligns better with TRBJ2-7, so the J call may be wrong. Germline assignment: CDR1 LGHNA and CDR2 YNFKEQ. The CDR3 consists of 16 residues.

In its sample, this clone was seen once. This chain joins TRBV6-5 and TRBJ1-2; D is uncertain. V lost 6 bases, J lost 3 bases, and 11 bases lay in between. This CDR3 comprises 13 residues. Germline CDR1 MNHEY, CDR2 SVGAGI. The CDR3 reads CASRNLRYYGYTF. The CDR3 nucleotides are TGTGCCAGCAGAAACCTGAGGTACTATGGCTACACCTTC.

This chain links TRBV7-8 with TRBJ2-7; 10 positions agree with TRBD2. This CDR3 has 17 residues. Trimming took 2 bases from V and 1 from J; bases not matched to a gene: 8. The V gene's germline CDR1 is SGHVS and CDR2 FQNEAQ. The DNA of the CDR3 is TGTGCCAGCAGCTTACTCTCCCTAGCGGGAGAGTCCTACGAGCAGTACTTC. Translated: CASSLLSLAGESYEQYF.

This clone came up once. This chain joins TRBV30 and TRBJ2-1; tentative D call: TRBD2 (7 bases). The CDR3 runs to 12 residues. Trimming took off 5 bases at V and 14 bases at J, with 19 bases between the two ends. Per the germline V gene, CDR1 is GTSNPN and CDR2 is SVGIG (reference sequence). CDR3 region: CAWGRGLEPEFF. DNA for the CDR3: TGTGCCTGGGGGCGGGGGCTTGAACCGGAGTTCTTC.

CDR3 in DNA: TGTGCCAGCAGTTGGGCCTTGAGCGGCTCCTACGAGCAGTACTTC. Protein sequence: CASSWALSGSYEQYF. J is TRBJ2-7 and V is TRBV11-2; possibly TRBD2 for D (5 bases). Germline V gene data show CDR1 as SGHAT and CDR2 as FQNNGV. The V gene lost 6 bases and the J gene lost 0 bases, with 15 bases spanning the gap. The CDR3 is 15 amino acids.

The chain has TRBV7-2 and TRBJ2-4; tentatively, D is TRBD1 (7 bases). The germline V and J ends were trimmed by 6 bases and 5 bases, with 14 bases remaining between them. The CDR3 spans 14 residues. Germline values: CDR1 SGHTA, CDR2 FQGNSA. The CDR3: CASSPRGVENIQYF. For the CDR3, the DNA is TGTGCCAGCAGTCCCAGGGGGGTTGAAAACATTCAGTACTTC.

The chain employs TRBV5-1 and TRBJ1-4; D uncertain. The CDR3 runs to 12 residues. Germline assignment: CDR1 SGHRS and CDR2 YFSETQ. V lost 0 bases and J 8 bases, leaving 5 bases between the germline ends. CDR3 nucleotides: TGCGCCAGCAGCTTGGACGGGGAAAAACTGTTTTTT. Translation gives CASSLDGEKLFF. Variable domain in full (rest from reference TRBV5-1 and TRBJ1-4): KAGVTQTPRYLIKTRGQQVTLSCSPISGHRSVSWYQQTPGQGLQFLFEYFSETQRNKGNFPGRFSGRQFSNSRSEMNVSTLELGDSALYLCASSLDGEKLFFGSGTQLSVL.

The chain recombines TRBV28 with TRBJ2-7; 9 bases match TRBD1. Trimming took 5 bases from V and 1 from J; bases not matched to a gene: 12. CDR3 length: 17 amino acids. From germline, CDR1 is MDHEN and CDR2 SYDVKM. This CDR3 is CASSPIRRTGESYEQYV. The CDR3 DNA reads TGTGCCAGCAGTCCTATTCGCCGGACAGGGGAGTCCTACGAGCAGTACGTC.

The chain joins TRBV5-4 to TRBJ2-5; D gene uncertain. V was pared by 3 bases and J by 2 bases, with 5 bases between. CDR3 length equals 12 residues. Germline assignment: CDR1 SGHNT and CDR2 YYREEE (reference sequence). The CDR3 DNA sequence: TGTGCCAGCAGCTGTCGGCAAGAGACCCAGTACTTC. It encodes CASSCRQETQYF.

This clone was detected only a few times. The chain uses TRBV2 and TRBJ2-3, with TRBD2 identical over 9 bases. Trimming removed 4 bases from V and 13 bases from J; junction bases left unmatched: 12. Germline CDR1 SNHLY, CDR2 FYNNEI. This CDR3 region has 14 residues. This CDR3 reads CASSAGGRAAPEYF. CDR3 bases: TGTGCCAGCAGTGCGGGCGGGAGGGCCGCCCCGGAGTATTTT.

The V call is TRBV19, the J call TRBJ2-1; 7 bases agree with TRBD1. The germline V gene has CDR1 LNHDA and CDR2 SQIVND (reference sequence). The CDR3 is made up of 14 amino acids. The V segment lost 4 bases and the J segment 6 bases; nucleotides outside the gene matches: 6. The CDR3 loop is CASSRQGSGNEQFF. The CDR3 DNA is TGTGCCAGTAGTAGACAGGGAAGTGGCAATGAGCAGTTCTTC.

The rearrangement uses TRBV11-2 and TRBJ2-7; D is possibly TRBD2 (6 bases). Between the trimmed V and J ends, which lost 5 bases and 0 bases, there was a span of 11 bases. Germline CDR1 reads SGHAT; CDR2 reads FQNNGV. The CDR3 covers 14 residues. CDR3 sequence: CASSPGTGSYEQYF. The CDR3 DNA is TGTGCCAGCAGCCCTGGGACTGGCTCCTACGAGCAGTACTTC.

To note about this clone: In the same sample, other DNA sequences code for this CDR3. The DNA of the CDR3 is TGCGCCAGCAGCCAAGATAGTCGGGGTCCCGGGGAGCTGTTTTTT. This gives the protein CASSQDSRGPGELFF. The chain links TRBV4-3 to TRBJ2-2; D is perhaps TRBD2 (5 bases). The CDR3 is made up of 15 amino acids. Germline-derived CDR1 and CDR2 are LGHNA and YSLEER. The V gene lost 0 bases and the J gene lost 6 bases, with 11 bases spanning the gap.

This clone came up once. The CDR3 protein is CASQPSGVQPQHF. DNA of the CDR3: TGTGCCAGTCAGCCATCTGGGGTTCAGCCCCAGCATTTT. V is TRBV19 and J is TRBJ1-5; D remains unclear. Germline lookup yields CDR1 LNHDA and CDR2 SQIVND (reference sequence). V gave up 8 bases and J gave up 6 bases, with 14 bases separating them. The CDR3 is 13 residues long.

The genes are TRBV28 and TRBJ1-1; maybe TRBD1 (5 bases). Germline V gene data show CDR1 as MDHEN and CDR2 as SYDVKM. The CDR3 consists of 15 residues. The V gene lost 7 bases and the J gene lost 1 base, with 16 bases spanning the gap. The CDR3 loop reads CASTLRGKGNTEAFF. The CDR3 nucleotides are TGTGCCAGCACCCTAAGGGGAAAAGGGAACACTGAAGCTTTCTTT.

This rearrangement joins TRBV29-1 to TRBJ2-7; weak D call: TRBD2 (6 bases). CDR1 and CDR2 from the germline V gene are SQVTM and ANQGSEA. The CDR3 has 12 amino acids. Trimming removed 0 bases from V and 3 bases from J, with 6 bases in between. The CDR3 here is CSVEEGGYEQYF. Here the CDR3 DNA reads TGCAGCGTTGAAGAGGGGGGCTACGAGCAGTACTTC.

V gene TRBV18 combines with J gene TRBJ2-2, with D perhaps matching TRBD1 (5 bases). The V and J ends lost 3 bases and 0 bases respectively, with 14 bases between them. The CDR3 contains 17 residues. Germline V gene data show CDR1 as KGHSH and CDR2 as LQKENI. CDR3 in DNA: TGTGCCAGCTCACCTCAGAGGACACCACCGAACACCGGGGAGCTGTTTTTT. This sequence encodes CASSPQRTPPNTGELFF.